This T cell receptor beta chain was sequenced for a study of naive and memory T cell subsets (dated by TCRdb to the late 2010s). Broadly, across the study: The study applied an open-source, UMI-based TCR alpha and beta sequencing pipeline to sorted naive and memory peripheral blood T cell subsets. The results of the functional CMV T cell responses matched the IgG serology results in every case. RNA was DNase-treated and reverse transcribed with TCR constant-region primers, mostly using SuperScript III.

Study-wide conclusions, independent of this receptor: TCR abundance followed a power law with an exponent that was different for naive and memory subsets but consistent across the three individuals. In both CD4 and CD8 cells, a rise in Gini index and a fall in Shannon and inverse Simpson diversity were observed from naive through CM, EM and EMRA. No ground truth was available to validate the repertoire findings for the naive and memory subsets. Following error correction, more than 85% of naive TCR sequences occurred only once, which made naive abundance distributions much steeper than those of memory subsets. RNA-based TCR counts may be affected by expression changes linked to T cell activation and differentiation. Each clonotype was defined as a single alpha or beta chain sequence rather than as a paired alpha/beta receptor.

The library relied on UMI-ligation and nested PCR. The beta constant-region primer consisted of an equimolar mixture of two oligonucleotides that together covered TRBC1 and TRBC2. Four rounds of PCR were used to amplify ligated cDNA, with nested alpha and beta constant-region primers being used together with the SP2 primer. A single-stranded oligonucleotide bearing the SP2 primer plus a 12-nucleotide UMI was ligated onto the 3' end of the cDNA by T4 RNA ligase 1. The ligation reaction was kept at 16 degrees C for 20-24 hours. To avoid over-amplification, PCR2 was usually performed as a SYBR Green qPCR and halted once a predetermined threshold was reached. Agencourt AMPure XP magnetic beads were used for all purifications after the first. Libraries were quantified by Qubit and checked on a TapeStation, with a main peak expected near 650 bp. Pooled libraries were sequenced on an Illumina MiSeq using v2 2x251 paired-end kits, and typically roughly 0.85-2.1 million reads were obtained per sample. Each sample library was pooled at roughly 4 nM, and roughly 5-8% PhiX was included to improve cluster recognition. As for the authors' bioinformatics: Decombinator assigned V and J genes to Demultiplexor-processed FASTQ reads by tag matching, allowing a single base-pair mismatch. Collapsinator used UMIs to correct both sequencing errors and frequency errors arising from PCR heterogeneity. CDR3Translator translated TCRs and extracted CDR3s from the conserved cysteine to the FGXG phenylalanine, flagging non-productive sequences. Gini, Shannon entropy and inverse Simpson indices were calculated on repertoires that had been subsampled to equal numbers of UMI-defined TCRs. Within the linear range, a power law was fitted to clonotype abundance distributions using maximum likelihood. Similar UMI counts, unique TCR numbers and clonal distributions were obtained with the pipeline and with MIGEC on one naive CD8 sample. The repertoires were searched for roughly 7,000 CMV-associated CDR3 sequences that had been compiled from VDJdb and a published dataset. TCRdb ran its own pipeline on the public reads, namely fastp trimming at Q25 and MiXCR clone calling, and kept in-frame beta chains. Here each entry gathers all rows of one CDR3 protein and keeps the most common genes and DNA. TCRdb, not the original authors, processed these V and J calls. A total of 120,000 or so distinct CDR3 sequences appear in this sample, 35% to 40% of them only once. The ten top clones hold about 1% of the sample.

Of note for this clonotype: Its antigen remains undetermined. No per-base quality is available; no much larger clone lies one base away.

From the second PCR step on, the TCR alpha and beta chain libraries were amplified in separate reactions. Donor CMV status was determined by IFNgamma production from CD4+ T cells after overnight stimulation of fresh PBMCs with CMV viral lysate. CD4 T cells were positively selected with Miltenyi beads, followed by positive selection of CD8 T cells from the CD4-negative fraction. Cells were stained for CD3, CD4, CD8, CD45RA, CD27 and a live/dead dye and were sorted on a BD Aria II into four subsets based on CD45RA and CD27. Blood was obtained from a few healthy volunteers, and the blood from each volunteer was fractionated into CD4 and CD8 T cells and subsequently into four differentiation subsets. Approximately 120 ml of peripheral blood was collected from each donor, and PBMC were isolated by Ficoll-Paque PLUS density-gradient centrifugation. Sorted cells were lysed in RLT buffer, after which RNA was extracted using a Qiagen RNeasy kit and stored at -80 degrees C.

The clonotype was recovered from a human donor in good health. Specimen: central memory CD4+ T cells from blood. The cell subset or site label on this specimen signifies: central memory, CD45RA- CD27+.

The DNA sequence is TGTGCCACCAGTGATGGGGGACAGGGCTACAATGAGCAGTTCTTC. Translated, this gives CATSDGGQGYNEQFF. This sequence uses TRBV24-1 and TRBJ2-1; TRBD1 matches 9 bases in the middle. V is cut back by 3 bases and J by 3 bases, with 2 bases in the junction unmatched. Its CDR3 holds 15 amino acids, cysteine through phenylalanine. The retained sequence is limited to the CDR3, 45 bases, with the frame set at the first base. Per the germline V gene, KGHDR is the CDR1 and SFDVKD is the CDR2.